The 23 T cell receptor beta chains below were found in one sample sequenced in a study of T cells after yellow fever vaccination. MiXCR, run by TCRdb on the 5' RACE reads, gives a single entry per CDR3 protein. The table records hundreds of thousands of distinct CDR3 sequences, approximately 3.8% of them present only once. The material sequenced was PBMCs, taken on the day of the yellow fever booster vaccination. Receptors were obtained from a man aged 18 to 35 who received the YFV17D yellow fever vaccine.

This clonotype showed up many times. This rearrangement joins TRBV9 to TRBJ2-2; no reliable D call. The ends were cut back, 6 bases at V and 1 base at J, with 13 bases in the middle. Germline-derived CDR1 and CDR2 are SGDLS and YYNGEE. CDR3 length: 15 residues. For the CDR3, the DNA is TGTGCCAGCACCCGGAATAGCTTGAACACCGGGGAGCTGTTTTTT. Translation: CASTRNSLNTGELFF.

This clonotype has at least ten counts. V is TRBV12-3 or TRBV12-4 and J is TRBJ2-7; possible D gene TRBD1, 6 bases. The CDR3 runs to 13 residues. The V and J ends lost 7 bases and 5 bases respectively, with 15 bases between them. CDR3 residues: CASTRQVPDEQYF. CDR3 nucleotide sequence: TGTGCCAGCACCCGACAGGTACCCGACGAGCAGTACTTC.

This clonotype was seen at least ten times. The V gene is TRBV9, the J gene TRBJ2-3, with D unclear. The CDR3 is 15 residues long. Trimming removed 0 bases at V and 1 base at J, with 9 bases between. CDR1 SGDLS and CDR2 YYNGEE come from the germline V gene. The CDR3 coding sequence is TGTGCCAGCAGCGTAGTTCCAGCCCGCACAGATACGCAGTATTTT. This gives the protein CASSVVPARTDTQYF.

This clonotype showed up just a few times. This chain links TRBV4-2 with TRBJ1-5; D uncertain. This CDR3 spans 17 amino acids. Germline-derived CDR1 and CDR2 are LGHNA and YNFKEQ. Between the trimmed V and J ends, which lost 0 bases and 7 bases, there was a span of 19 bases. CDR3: CASSQDYGQAGRQPQHF. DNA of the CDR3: TGTGCCAGCAGCCAAGATTACGGGCAGGCCGGCAGGCAGCCCCAGCATTTT.

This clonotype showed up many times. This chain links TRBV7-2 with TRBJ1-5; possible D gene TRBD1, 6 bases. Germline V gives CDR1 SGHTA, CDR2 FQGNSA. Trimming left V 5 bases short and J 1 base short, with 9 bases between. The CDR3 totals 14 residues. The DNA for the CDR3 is TGTGCCAGCAGCATGGACAGAAGCAATCAGCCCCAGCATTTT. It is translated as CASSMDRSNQPQHF.

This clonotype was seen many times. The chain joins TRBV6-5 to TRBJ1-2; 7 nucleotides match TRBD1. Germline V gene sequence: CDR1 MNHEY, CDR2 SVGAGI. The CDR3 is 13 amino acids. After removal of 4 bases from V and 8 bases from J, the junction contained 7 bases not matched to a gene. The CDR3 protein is CASSSNRGQGYTF. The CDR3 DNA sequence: TGTGCCAGCAGTTCTAACAGGGGCCAAGGCTACACCTTC.

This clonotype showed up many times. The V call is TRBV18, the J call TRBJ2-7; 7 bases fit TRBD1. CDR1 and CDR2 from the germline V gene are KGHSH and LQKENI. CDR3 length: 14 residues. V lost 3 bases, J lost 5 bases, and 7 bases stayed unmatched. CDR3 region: CASSPRQGTHEQYV. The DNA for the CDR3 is TGTGCCAGCTCACCGAGACAGGGAACCCACGAGCAGTACGTC.

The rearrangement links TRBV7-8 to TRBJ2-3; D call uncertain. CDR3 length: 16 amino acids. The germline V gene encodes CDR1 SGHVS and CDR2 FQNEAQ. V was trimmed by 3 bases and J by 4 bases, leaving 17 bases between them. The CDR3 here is CASSLSTTLQSDTQYF. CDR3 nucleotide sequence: TGTGCCAGCAGCTTGAGCACTACCCTCCAGTCAGATACGCAGTATTTT.

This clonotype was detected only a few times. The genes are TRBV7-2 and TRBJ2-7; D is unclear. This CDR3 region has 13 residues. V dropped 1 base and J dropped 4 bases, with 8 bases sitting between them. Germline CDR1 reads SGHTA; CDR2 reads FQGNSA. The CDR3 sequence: CASSLVTTYEQYF. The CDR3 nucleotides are TGTGCCAGCAGCTTAGTGACAACGTACGAGCAGTACTTC. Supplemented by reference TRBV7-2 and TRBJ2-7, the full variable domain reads GAGVSQSPSNKVTEKGKDVELRCDPISGHTALYWYRQSLGQGLEFLIYFQGNSAPDKSGLPSDRFSAERTGGSVSTLTIQRTQQEDSAVYLCASSLVTTYEQYFGPGTRLTVT.

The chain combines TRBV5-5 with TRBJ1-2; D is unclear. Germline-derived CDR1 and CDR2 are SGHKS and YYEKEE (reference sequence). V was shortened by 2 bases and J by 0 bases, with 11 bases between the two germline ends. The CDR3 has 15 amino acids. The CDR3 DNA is TGTGCCAGCAGCTTCCTAAACACAGCTAACTATGGCTACACCTTC. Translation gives CASSFLNTANYGYTF.

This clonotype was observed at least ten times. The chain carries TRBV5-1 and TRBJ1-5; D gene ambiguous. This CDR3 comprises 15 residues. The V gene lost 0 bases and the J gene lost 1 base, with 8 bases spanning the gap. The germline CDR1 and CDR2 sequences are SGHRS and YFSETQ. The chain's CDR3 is CASSLAGVSNQPQHF. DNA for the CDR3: TGCGCCAGCAGCTTGGCCGGGGTCAGCAATCAGCCCCAGCATTTT.

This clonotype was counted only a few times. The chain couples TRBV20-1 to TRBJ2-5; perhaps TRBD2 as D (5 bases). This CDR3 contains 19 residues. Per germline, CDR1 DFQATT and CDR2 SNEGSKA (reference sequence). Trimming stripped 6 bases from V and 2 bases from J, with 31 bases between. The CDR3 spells CSAISTRASKAAIQETQYF. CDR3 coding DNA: TGCAGTGCCATATCAACGAGGGCCTCTAAAGCGGCAATACAAGAGACCCAGTACTTC.

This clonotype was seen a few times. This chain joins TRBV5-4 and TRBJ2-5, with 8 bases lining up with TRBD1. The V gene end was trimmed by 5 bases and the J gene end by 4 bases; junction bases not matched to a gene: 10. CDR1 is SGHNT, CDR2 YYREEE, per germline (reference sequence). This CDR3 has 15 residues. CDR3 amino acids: CASSQGQVLGETQYF. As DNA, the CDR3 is TGTGCCAGCAGTCAGGGACAGGTTCTCGGAGAGACCCAGTACTTC.

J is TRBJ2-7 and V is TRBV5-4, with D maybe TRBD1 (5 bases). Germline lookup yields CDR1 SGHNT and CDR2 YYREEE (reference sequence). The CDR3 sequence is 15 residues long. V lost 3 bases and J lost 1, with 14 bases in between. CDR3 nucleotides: TGTGCCAGCAGCTCCTTTCTAGACAGTTCCTACGAGCAGTACTTC. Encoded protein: CASSSFLDSSYEQYF.

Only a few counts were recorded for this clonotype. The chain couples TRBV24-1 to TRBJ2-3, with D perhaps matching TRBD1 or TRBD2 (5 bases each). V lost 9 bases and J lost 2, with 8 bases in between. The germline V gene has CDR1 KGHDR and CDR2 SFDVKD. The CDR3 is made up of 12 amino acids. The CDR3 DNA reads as TGTGCCACCGAGGGGAACACAGATACGCAGTATTTT. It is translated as CATEGNTDTQYF.

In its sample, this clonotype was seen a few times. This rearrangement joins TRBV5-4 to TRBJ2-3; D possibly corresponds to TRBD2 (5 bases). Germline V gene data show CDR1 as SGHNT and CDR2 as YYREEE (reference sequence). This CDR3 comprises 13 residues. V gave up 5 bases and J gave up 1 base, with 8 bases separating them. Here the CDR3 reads CASRRRGTDTQYF. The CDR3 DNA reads TGTGCCAGCAGACGGCGGGGCACAGATACGCAGTATTTT.

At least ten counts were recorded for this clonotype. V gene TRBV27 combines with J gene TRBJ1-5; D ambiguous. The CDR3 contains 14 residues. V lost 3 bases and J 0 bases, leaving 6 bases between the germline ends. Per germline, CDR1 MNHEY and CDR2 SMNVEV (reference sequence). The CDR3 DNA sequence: TGTGCCAGCAGTTTTATGGATAGCAATCAGCCCCAGCATTTT. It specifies CASSFMDSNQPQHF.

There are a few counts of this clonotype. The CDR3 reads CASSLISLAGGQYNEQFF. Written as DNA, the CDR3 is TGTGCCAGCAGCTTAATAAGCTTAGCGGGGGGCCAATACAATGAGCAGTTCTTC. This chain joins TRBV7-2 and TRBJ2-1, with TRBD2 matching 10 bases. After removal of 2 bases from V and 4 bases from J, the junction contained 11 bases not matched to a gene. Germline lookup yields CDR1 SGHTA and CDR2 FQGNSA. The CDR3 has 18 residues.

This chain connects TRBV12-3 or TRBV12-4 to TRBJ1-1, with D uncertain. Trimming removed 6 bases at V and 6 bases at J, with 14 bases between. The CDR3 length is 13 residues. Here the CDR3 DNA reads TGTGCCAGCAGCTCTCTAATCGCCGCTGAAGCTTTCTTT. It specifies CASSSLIAAEAFF.

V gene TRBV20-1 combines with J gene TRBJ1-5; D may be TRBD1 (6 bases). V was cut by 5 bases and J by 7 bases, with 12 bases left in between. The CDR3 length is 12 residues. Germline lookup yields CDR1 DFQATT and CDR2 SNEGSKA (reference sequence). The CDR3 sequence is CSAGGQSQPQHF. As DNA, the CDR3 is TGCAGTGCTGGAGGACAGTCCCAGCCCCAGCATTTT.

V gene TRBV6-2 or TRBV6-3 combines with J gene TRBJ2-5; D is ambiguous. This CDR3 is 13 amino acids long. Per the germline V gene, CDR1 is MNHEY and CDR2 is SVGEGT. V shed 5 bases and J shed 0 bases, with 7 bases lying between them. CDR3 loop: CASSPEYQETQYF. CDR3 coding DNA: TGTGCCAGCAGTCCAGAGTACCAAGAGACCCAGTACTTC.

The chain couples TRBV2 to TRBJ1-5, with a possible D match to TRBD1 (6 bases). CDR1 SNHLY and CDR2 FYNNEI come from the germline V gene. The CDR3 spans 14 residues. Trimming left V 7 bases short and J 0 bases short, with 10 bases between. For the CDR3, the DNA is TGTGCCAGCACCTGGACAGATAGCAATCAGCCCCAGCATTTT. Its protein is CASTWTDSNQPQHF.

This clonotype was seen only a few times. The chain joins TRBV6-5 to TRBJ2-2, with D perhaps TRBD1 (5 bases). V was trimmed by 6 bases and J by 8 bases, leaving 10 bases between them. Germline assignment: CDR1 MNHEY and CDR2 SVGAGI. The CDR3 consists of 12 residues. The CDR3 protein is CASRRQGGELFF. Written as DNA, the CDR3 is TGTGCCAGCAGGCGCCAGGGAGGGGAGCTGTTTTTT.